This T cell receptor (beta chain) is drawn from a study of OX40 agonist ivuxolimab in advanced cancers. Turning to the study itself: Age averaged around 58 years (range about 20 to 79), and around 87% were male.

This clone was seen more than once but under ten times. Assay used: immunoSEQ multiplex PCR; TCRdb lists only in-frame clones, some missing. There are approximately 37,000 clones in the sample; over 60% occur only once, and about 21% lies in the top ten. The TCR was taken from an adult with an advanced solid tumor such as melanoma, head and neck, liver or kidney cancer. This material consisted of CD4+ or CD8+ T cells sorted from blood, taken in a trial of the OX40 agonist ivuxolimab.

Here the CDR3 DNA reads TGTGCCAGCAGCTTAGGCGGGGGGATCACCTACGAGCAGTACTTC. Translating it yields CASSLGGGITYEQYF. This chain joins TRBV11-2 and TRBJ2-7, with 8 bases identical to TRBD2. CDR1 and CDR2 (germline): SGHAT, FQNNGV. The CDR3 contains 15 residues. J lost 2 bases, V lost 1 base, and 4 bases had no gene match.